These 18 T cell receptor beta chains originate from one sample sequenced in a study of T cells in Graves' hyperthyroidism and ophthalmopathy. Amplification yielded TCR beta CDR3 regions, with RNA transcripts as the source. HTBI primers drove first-round RT-PCR of the TCR CDR3. From the multiplex PCR reads, TCRdb called clonotypes with MiXCR, one entry per CDR3 protein. The sample yields about 560,000 distinct CDR3 sequences, 16% seen once. Specimen: blood. These receptors were obtained from a woman between 18 and 29 years old with Graves' hyperthyroidism.

The sample holds many counts of this clonotype. V is TRBV2 and J is TRBJ1-5, with D tentatively TRBD1 (6 bases). The V and J ends lost 6 bases and 5 bases respectively, with 11 bases between them. In germline, CDR1 is SNHLY, CDR2 FYNNEI. This CDR3 region has 13 residues. CDR3 residues: CASRGDTYQPQHF. DNA of the CDR3: TGTGCCAGCAGAGGGGACACGTATCAGCCCCAGCATTTT. Combining the CDR3 with reference TRBV2 and TRBJ1-5 gives the whole variable domain EPEVTQTPSHQVTQMGQEVILRCVPISNHLYFYWYRQILGQKVEFLVSFYNNEISEKSEIFDDQFSVERPDGSNFTLKIRSTKLEDSAMYFCASRGDTYQPQHFGDGTRLSIL.

This clonotype was counted between two and nine times. V and J are TRBV12-5 and TRBJ2-2, with D perhaps matching TRBD2 (5 bases). Per germline, CDR1 LGHNT and CDR2 FRNRAP. V was cut by 7 bases and J by 2 bases, with 11 bases left in between. The CDR3 is made up of 14 amino acids. CDR3 residues: CASAPRTNTGELFF. The CDR3 DNA reads TGTGCTAGTGCCCCGCGGACTAACACCGGGGAGCTGTTTTTT.

This clonotype was seen a handful of times. J is TRBJ2-2 and V is TRBV5-1, with a weak D call TRBD1 (6 bases). The CDR3 spans 15 residues. V lost 1 base, J lost 5 bases, and 12 bases lay in between. CDR1 is SGHRS and CDR2 is YFSETQ in the germline V gene. CDR3 loop: CASSLWNRETGELFF. DNA for the CDR3: TGCGCCAGCAGCTTGTGGAACAGGGAAACCGGGGAGCTGTTTTTT.

This clonotype occurred a few times. The genes are TRBV20-1 and TRBJ2-2; possibly TRBD1 for D (5 bases). The CDR3 loop spans 13 amino acids. Germline V CDR1 and CDR2: DFQATT, SNEGSKA (reference sequence). Trimming removed 3 bases from V and 3 bases from J, with 8 bases in between. The chain's CDR3 is CSASWGYTGELFF. CDR3 DNA sequence: TGCAGTGCTAGCTGGGGCTACACCGGGGAGCTGTTTTTT.

This clonotype was found many times. V usage is TRBV24-1 and J usage is TRBJ2-3; 13 positions agree with TRBD2. The germline CDR1 and CDR2 sequences are KGHDR and SFDVKD. Trimming cost V 7 bases and J 5 bases; bases outside gene matches: 5. CDR3 length equals 15 residues. CDR3 sequence reads: CATSGLAGDEDTQYF. The CDR3 DNA is TGTGCCACCAGCGGACTAGCGGGAGATGAAGATACGCAGTATTTT.

The chain joins TRBV11-2 to TRBJ2-3; 8 bases are a match to TRBD2. The CDR3 covers 14 residues. CDR1 is SGHAT and CDR2 is FQNNGV in the germline V gene. The junction had 5 bases not matched to a gene; V was cut back by 7 bases and J by 2 bases. CDR3 protein: CASTERGFTDTQYF. The CDR3 DNA reads as TGTGCCAGCACCGAGCGGGGGTTCACAGATACGCAGTATTTT.

The rearrangement uses TRBV28 and TRBJ1-1, with D hard to call. This CDR3 region has 15 residues. Germline-derived CDR1 and CDR2 are MDHEN and SYDVKM. Trimming cost V 6 bases and J 1 base, with 15 bases left between them. This CDR3 is CASSLIYPANTEAFF. DNA for the CDR3: TGTGCCAGCAGCCTCATATACCCGGCGAACACTGAAGCTTTCTTT.

This clonotype was seen repeatedly, ten times or more. CDR3 residues: CASSHTLAGVADTQYF. The CDR3 DNA reads as TGTGCCAGCTCTCATACACTAGCGGGAGTTGCAGATACGCAGTATTTT. The gene calls are TRBV7-8 and TRBJ2-3; 11 positions agree with TRBD2. The CDR3 extends over 16 amino acids. The germline gives CDR1 SGHVS, CDR2 FQNEAQ. After removal of 8 bases from V and 4 bases from J, the junction contained 11 bases not matched to a gene.

In regard to this clonotype: Since a much larger clone is just one base distant, this may be a read error. CDR3 loop: CASSEARRHRTDTQYF. In DNA form, the CDR3 reads TGTGCCAGCAGTGAAGCGCGTCGGCACCGCACAGATACGCAGTATTTT. V is TRBV2 and J is TRBJ2-3, with D uncertain. Germline-derived CDR1 and CDR2 are SNHLY and FYNNEI. The CDR3 runs to 16 residues. The V gene lost 0 bases and the J gene lost 1 base, with 11 bases spanning the gap.

This clonotype appeared a few times. DNA of the CDR3: TGTGCCACCCAAACCCGCGGGGAGGCGTCCTACAATGAGCAGTTCTTC. This sequence encodes CATQTRGEASYNEQFF. V and J are TRBV10-3 and TRBJ2-1; maybe TRBD2 (6 bases). Trimming removed 10 bases from V and 1 base from J, with 20 bases in between. This CDR3 comprises 16 residues. CDR1 is ENHRY and CDR2 is SYGVKD in the germline V gene.

This chain connects TRBV20-1 to TRBJ1-2; possible D gene TRBD1, 5 bases. The V gene's germline CDR1 is DFQATT and CDR2 SNEGSKA (reference sequence). The CDR3 loop spans 11 amino acids. V dropped 8 bases and J dropped 8 bases, with 15 bases sitting between them. This CDR3 is CSCGAPGGYTF. CDR3 DNA: TGCAGTTGCGGGGCCCCGGGAGGCTACACCTTC.

This clonotype was found many times. The chain joins TRBV19 to TRBJ2-1; the D is unclear. Deletions cut 3 bases from V and 0 bases from J, with 9 bases between. The CDR3 has 15 residues. CDR1 and CDR2 (germline): LNHDA, SQIVND (reference sequence). The CDR3 loop reads CASSIGLSSYNEQFF. As DNA, the CDR3 is TGTGCCAGTAGTATCGGGTTGAGCTCCTACAATGAGCAGTTCTTC.

The table lists this clonotype with many counts. V is TRBV6-5 and J is TRBJ2-5; possibly TRBD1 for D (7 bases). CDR1 and CDR2 (germline): MNHEY, SVGAGI. This CDR3 region has 11 residues. V was pared by 8 bases and J by 4 bases, with 8 bases between. CDR3 sequence: CASQGGETQYF. Here the CDR3 DNA reads TGTGCCAGCCAGGGGGGAGAGACCCAGTACTTC.

This clonotype was observed many times. This chain joins TRBV20-1 and TRBJ2-1; 7 bases agree with TRBD2. Germline CDR1 is DFQATT and CDR2 is SNEGSKA (reference sequence). V shed 8 bases, J shed 4 bases, and the junction held 8 bases outside the gene matches. The CDR3 runs 13 residues. The CDR3, as DNA: TGCAGTCCACATTGGCGGGGGTACAATGAGCAGTTCTTC. It is translated as CSPHWRGYNEQFF.

V usage is TRBV19 and J usage is TRBJ2-7; 13 bases are a match to TRBD2. Germline CDR1 and CDR2: LNHDA and SQIVND (reference sequence). V shed 3 bases, J shed 6 bases, and the junction held 8 bases outside the gene matches. The CDR3 runs to 16 residues. The CDR3 DNA reads TGTGCCAGTAGTATTGGTGTCGGGACTAGCGGGATCGAGCAGTACTTC. As protein: CASSIGVGTSGIEQYF.

This clonotype showed up many times. V and J are TRBV2 and TRBJ1-6; the match to TRBD1 covers 9 bases. Per the germline V gene, CDR1 is SNHLY and CDR2 is FYNNEI. This CDR3 region has 11 residues. V gave up 10 bases and J gave up 10 bases; unmatched junction bases: 2. Here the CDR3 DNA reads TGTGCCATAGGGACAGGGTCACCCCTCCACTTT. Translation: CAIGTGSPLHF.

This clonotype appeared a few times. A much larger clone lies a single base off, so this may be a read error. The chain recombines TRBV12-3 or TRBV12-4 with TRBJ1-1; 8 bases are shared with TRBD1. Trimming cost V 7 bases and J 0 bases; bases outside gene matches: 4. The CDR3 runs 14 residues. Written as DNA, the CDR3 is TGTGCCAGCACCCGGGACAGGTTGAACACTGAAGCTTTCTTT. This gives the protein CASTRDRLNTEAFF.

This clonotype appeared many times. V and J are TRBV11-3 and TRBJ2-1; tentatively, D is TRBD2 (5 bases). The CDR3 sequence is 14 residues long. V gave up 3 bases and J gave up 5 bases, with 11 bases separating them. Germline CDR1 SGHNT, CDR2 YENEEA. The CDR3 sequence: CASSLGADHNEQFF. CDR3 sequence (DNA): TGTGCCAGCAGCTTGGGAGCGGATCACAATGAGCAGTTCTTC. Using reference TRBV11-3 and TRBJ2-1 for the parts outside the CDR3, the full variable domain is EAGVVQSPRYKIIEKKQPVAFWCNPISGHNTLYWYLQNLGQGPELLIRYENEEAVDDSQLPKDRFSAERLKGVDSTLKIQPAELGDSAVYLCASSLGADHNEQFFGPGTRLTVL.